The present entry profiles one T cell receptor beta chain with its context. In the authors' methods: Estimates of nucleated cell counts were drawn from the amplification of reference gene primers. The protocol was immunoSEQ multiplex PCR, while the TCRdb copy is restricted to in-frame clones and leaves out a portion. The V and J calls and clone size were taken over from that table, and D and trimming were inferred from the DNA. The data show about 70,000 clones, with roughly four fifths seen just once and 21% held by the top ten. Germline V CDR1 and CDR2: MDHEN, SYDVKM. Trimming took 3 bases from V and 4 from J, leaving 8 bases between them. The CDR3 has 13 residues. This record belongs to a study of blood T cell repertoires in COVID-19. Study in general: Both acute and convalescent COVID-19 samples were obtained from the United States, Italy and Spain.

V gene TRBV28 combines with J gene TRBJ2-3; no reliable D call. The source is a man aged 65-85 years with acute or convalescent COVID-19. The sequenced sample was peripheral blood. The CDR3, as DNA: TGTGCCAGCAGTTTCCTACGCGCAGATACGCAGTATTTT. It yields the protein CASSFLRADTQYF.